This T cell receptor beta chain was found in a study of technical replicates of blood from a few donors. Method: immunoSEQ multiplex PCR; TCRdb's copy keeps in-frame clones and lacks some. The table includes around 65,000 clones, around 87% detected once. The germline CDR1 and CDR2 sequences are LNHDA and SQIVND (reference sequence). The CDR3 spans 15 residues. Unmatched junction bases numbered 4, after V lost 4 bases and J lost 5 bases. The rearrangement links TRBV19 to TRBJ2-5; 13 bases fit TRBD2. Material: PBMCs. The clonotype comes from a human donor in good health. Some clones in this sample may be carry-over from other donors' samples. The CDR3 protein is CASSTGLAGDETQYF. CDR3 nucleotide sequence: TGTGCCAGTAGTACCGGACTAGCGGGAGACGAGACCCAGTACTTC.